Listed below are T cell receptor beta chains from one sample, sequenced in a study of T-cell reconstitution after alpha-beta-depleted transplantation in children. TCRdb passed the PCR reads through MiXCR, listing each CDR3 protein once. The sample comprises 600,000 to 700,000 distinct CDR3 sequences, roughly 17% of which are singletons, and approximately 1% rests with the top ten. The material was PBMCs from the stem cell graft donor, obtained from the stem cell graft. These receptors were collected from a human donor who donated a stem cell graft to a child with acute myeloid leukemia. Both conserved end residues are part of each CDR3. D genes are given only for firm matches. Not every row has a clone size; where given, it reads once, few, many or a size class.

>TRBD2|TRBJ2-1|TRBV20-1|few
TGCTGTGCTGTCGGGTCGGCTAGCGGGGGGCGTTACAATGAGCAGTTCTTC
CCAVGSASGGRYNEQFF
>.|TRBJ2-2|TRBV7-2|.
TGTGCCAGCAACCCTAACACCGGGGAGCTGTTTTTT
CASNPNTGELFF
>.|TRBJ2-1|TRBV13|few
TGTGCCAGCAGCTCCCGGAGGGGGCAGGGAATTGTCAATGAGCAGTTCTTC
CASSSRRGQGIVNEQFF
>TRBD1|TRBJ2-1|TRBV24-1|.
TGTGCCACCAGTATAAGACAGGGCTCCTACAATGAGCAGTTCTTC
CATSIRQGSYNEQFF
>.|TRBJ1-1|TRBV7-2|few
TGTGCCAGCAGCTCGAGAGGGGGGGCAACTGAAGCTTTCTTT
CASSSRGGATEAFF
>.|TRBJ2-7|TRBV7-2|.
TGTGCCAGCAGCTTAGGGTCGGGGGGCAGACCGTACGAGCAGTACTTC
CASSLGSGGRPYEQYF
>.|TRBJ1-1|TRBV10-3|.
TGTGCCATCACCGCCCGAATAGGGGACAACACTGAAGCTTTCTTT
CAITARIGDNTEAFF
>.|TRBJ2-4|TRBV13|few
TGTGCCAGCAGCTCGGGGGAGACCAAAAACATTCAGTACTTC
CASSSGETKNIQYF
>.|TRBJ2-5|TRBV18|few
TGTGCCAGCTCACCACTAGCGGCGGGGGAGACCCAGTACTTC
CASSPLAAGETQYF
>TRBD2|TRBJ2-1|TRBV19|many
TGTGCCACTCGGACTAGCGGTATCAATGAGCAGTTCTTC
CATRTSGINEQFF
>.|TRBJ1-1|TRBV7-6|many
TGTGCCAGCAGCTTAGAGAGGGAGGCTGAAGCTTTCTTT
CASSLEREAEAFF
>.|TRBJ1-5|TRBV29-1|many
TGCAGCGTTGTAGATAGGGTAGGCGGTCAGCCCCAGCATTTT
CSVVDRVGGQPQHF
>.|TRBJ1-1|TRBV29-1|many
TGCAGCGCCGGGGGTGGGGAGGTAGCTTTCTTT
CSAGGGEVAFF
>.|TRBJ2-1|TRBV7-9|few
TGTGCCAGCAGCTTAGTCGGTGTGGGGGCGGGTGAGCAGTTCTTC
CASSLVGVGAGEQFF
>.|TRBJ2-7|TRBV5-6|many
TGTGCCAGCAGCTTGGTGTGGGGAGAGCGGGAGCAGTACTTC
CASSLVWGEREQYF
>TRBD1|TRBJ1-5|TRBV12-3/TRBV12-4|few
TGTGCCAGCAGTGGGACAGAGCATCAGCCCCAGCATTTT
CASSGTEHQPQHF
>.|TRBJ1-3|TRBV20-1|.
TGCAGTGCCGTGTCTAAGAACTCTGGAAACACCATATATTTT
CSAVSKNSGNTIYF
>.|TRBJ2-1|TRBV20-1|many
TGCAGTGCTAGAGATCGGACTCGCTCCTACAATGAGCAGTTCTTC
CSARDRTRSYNEQFF
>.|TRBJ2-3|TRBV7-2|few
TGTGCCAGCAGCTTAAGGCTAGCCGAGGGTACGCAGTATTTT
CASSLRLAEGTQYF
>TRBD1|TRBJ1-5|TRBV5-6|many
TGTGCCAGCAGCTTCCAGGGGGGAGGTCAGCCCCAGCATTTT
CASSFQGGGQPQHF
>.|TRBJ1-4|TRBV7-9|.
TGTGCCAGCAGCTCCAACAGTGGACTTGAAAAACTGTTTTTT
CASSSNSGLEKLFF
>.|TRBJ1-3|TRBV4-1|.
TGCGCCAGCAGCCAAGAAAGGGCTAACGGAAACACCATATATTTT
CASSQERANGNTIYF
>.|TRBJ2-2|TRBV9|many
TGTGCCAGCAGCGCCCTACTCGGCCACGGAACGAACACCGGGGAGCTGTTTTTT
CASSALLGHGTNTGELFF
>TRBD1|TRBJ2-7|TRBV30|few
TGTGCCTGGAGTATCGGACAGGACCCTTCCTACGAGCAGTACTTC
CAWSIGQDPSYEQYF
>TRBD1|TRBJ1-6|TRBV12-3/TRBV12-4|few
TGTGCCAGCAGGCAGGGGGGAGGGCCGAATTCACCCCTCCACTTT
CASRQGGGPNSPLHF
>.|TRBJ1-1|TRBV12-3/TRBV12-4|.
TGTGCCAGCAGCTTCGGTTCGGTTGAAGCTTTCTTT
CASSFGSVEAFF
>.|TRBJ2-1|TRBV12-3/TRBV12-4|.
TGTGCCAGCAGTTTATTGCCCGACGAGTACAATGAGCAGTTCTTC
CASSLLPDEYNEQFF
>.|TRBJ1-1|TRBV5-6|.
TGTGCCAGCAGCTTGGGCATGGGAGATTCAGGGGATTGGTATTCGGCGGCAGCTTTCTTT
CASSLGMGDSGDWYSAAAFF
>TRBD1|TRBJ1-6|TRBV20-1|.
TGCAGTGGGAAGACAGGGGGATCATCACCCCTCCACTTT
CSGKTGGSSPLHF
>.|TRBJ2-2|TRBV15|.
TGTGCCACCAGCAGGGGACACTCCGCCGGGGAGCTGTTTTTT
CATSRGHSAGELFF
>TRBD1|TRBJ2-5|TRBV24-1|many
TGTGCCACCAGTGACCGCGACAGGGGGATCGAGACCCAGTACTTC
CATSDRDRGIETQYF
>.|TRBJ2-5|TRBV20-1|many
TGCAGTGCTAGAGATTACCTCCAGGGGGAGACCCAGTACTTC
CSARDYLQGETQYF
>.|TRBJ1-3|TRBV25-1|many
TGTGCCAGCAGTGGTGGTTTTGGAAACACCATATATTTT
CASSGGFGNTIYF
>.|TRBJ1-2|TRBV6-6|few
TGTGCCAGCAGTCCCGGGGCTGACTATGGCTACACCTTC
CASSPGADYGYTF
>.|TRBJ2-3|TRBV28|few
TGTGCCAGCAGCCCCTGGGAGGCAGATACGCAGTATTTT
CASSPWEADTQYF
>TRBD2|TRBJ2-3|TRBV10-3|few
TGTGCCATCAGTGAGTCAGGACTAGCTCAACCCACAGATACGCAGTATTTT
CAISESGLAQPTDTQYF
>.|TRBJ1-6|TRBV27|many
TGTGCCAGCAGTCGTTGGACGGGGAATTCACCCCTCCACTTT
CASSRWTGNSPLHF
>.|TRBJ2-5|TRBV20-1|many
TGCAGTGCTAGGGCGGGCCCACAAGAGACCCAGTACTTC
CSARAGPQETQYF
>.|TRBJ1-1|TRBV9|.
TGTGCCAGCAGCTTCGGACTCGAGGACACTGAAGCTTTCTTT
CASSFGLEDTEAFF
>.|TRBJ2-3|TRBV7-2|few
TGTGCCAGCAGGCGAGGGCAGGGGGATACGCAGTATTTT
CASRRGQGDTQYF
>.|TRBJ2-5|TRBV29-1|many
TGCAGCGCCTCGGAGGGTGGCAGCCAAGAGACCCAGTACTTC
CSASEGGSQETQYF
>TRBD1|TRBJ1-1|TRBV7-9|.
TGTGCCAGCAGCTTAATCGGCAGGGGGTTCGCTGAAGCTTTCTTT
CASSLIGRGFAEAFF
>.|TRBJ1-1|TRBV7-9|.
TGTGCCAGCAGCTTAGGGGGTGCCAGACCGAACACTGAAGCTTTCTTT
CASSLGGARPNTEAFF
>.|TRBJ1-4|TRBV6-5|many
TGTGCCAGCAGTTCTCCAACCAGGGGAACTAATGAAAAACTGTTTTTT
CASSSPTRGTNEKLFF
>.|TRBJ2-3|TRBV12-3/TRBV12-4|.
TGTGCCAGCAGTAACCCCTGGGGGAGCACAGATACGCAGTATTTT
CASSNPWGSTDTQYF
>.|TRBJ2-7|TRBV20-1|many
TGCAGTGCTAGAATGGGGCCCCTCTCCTACGAGCAGTACTTC
CSARMGPLSYEQYF
>TRBD1|TRBJ1-5|TRBV7-8|few
TGTGCCAGCAGCTTGGTTCCCGGGACAGCTAACCAGCATTTT
CASSLVPGTANQHF
>.|TRBJ1-1|TRBV5-6|.
TGTGCCAGCAGCTTTTTTATCCAACTCACGAACACTGAAGCTTTCTTT
CASSFFIQLTNTEAFF
>TRBD2|TRBJ2-5|TRBV6-1|many
TGTGCCAGCAGTAGCGGGGCACAAGAGACCCAGTACTTC
CASSSGAQETQYF
>.|TRBJ2-1|TRBV29-1|many
TGCAGCGTTCAGGGGAGGAACTACAATGAGCAGTTCTTC
CSVQGRNYNEQFF
>.|TRBJ1-2|TRBV20-1|many
TGCAGTGCTAGAGTCGGACAAGACTATGGCTACACCTTC
CSARVGQDYGYTF
>.|TRBJ2-3|TRBV20-1|many
TGCAGTGGTAGGGGCCGCACAGATACGCAGTATTTT
CSGRGRTDTQYF
>.|TRBJ1-2|TRBV12-3/TRBV12-4|many
TGTGCCAGCAGCCTACTTATGACAGGTCCGGACTATGGCTACACCTTC
CASSLLMTGPDYGYTF
>.|TRBJ1-1|TRBV13|few
TGTGCCAGCAGCCCAGAAGGACCGGGGGCCACTGAAGCTTTCTTT
CASSPEGPGATEAFF
>.|TRBJ1-2|TRBV24-1|.
TGTGCCACCAGTGAAGGGTCGAACTATGGCTACACCTTC
CATSEGSNYGYTF
>TRBD2|TRBJ2-3|TRBV18|few
TGTGCCAGCTCACCGGGACTAGATGCAGATACGCAGTATTTT
CASSPGLDADTQYF
>.|TRBJ1-2|TRBV12-3/TRBV12-4|.
TGTGCCAGCAGCCCCACAGGGATCTATGGCTACACCTTC
CASSPTGIYGYTF